The 11 T cell receptor beta chains listed next were all sequenced from one sample in a study of early T cells in non-severe SARS-CoV-2 infection. From the 5' RACE reads, TCRdb called clonotypes with MiXCR, one entry per CDR3 protein. The sample has 74,000 or so distinct CDR3 sequences; roughly 13% are singletons. The sequencing sample was made of whole blood. The source of these receptors is an adult who was a healthcare worker with PCR-confirmed SARS-CoV-2 infection or an uninfected control (not recorded which).

This clonotype was detected many times. The chain joins TRBV20-1 to TRBJ1-1; 7 nucleotides align to TRBD1. Germline V gene data show CDR1 as DFQATT and CDR2 as SNEGSKA (reference sequence). Trimming at V came to 3 bases and at J to 0 bases, leaving 4 bases not matched to a gene. The CDR3 has 14 amino acids. The CDR3 protein is CSASNRGLNTEAFF. CDR3 in DNA: TGCAGTGCTAGTAACAGGGGCCTGAACACTGAAGCTTTCTTT.

This clonotype was picked up many times. The rearrangement joins TRBV29-1 to TRBJ2-2, with unresolved D. Trimming shortened V by 6 bases and J by 2 bases, and 10 bases separated the two germline ends. Germline assignment: CDR1 SQVTM and CDR2 ANQGSEA. The CDR3 covers 13 residues. This CDR3 is CSVLAANTGELFF. The DNA of the CDR3 is TGCAGCGTGCTGGCCGCTAACACCGGGGAGCTGTTTTTT.

A few counts support this clonotype. The chain links TRBV9 to TRBJ2-1; D uncertain. V was trimmed by 0 bases and J by 4 bases, leaving 5 bases between them. CDR3 length: 13 residues. Germline lookup yields CDR1 SGDLS and CDR2 YYNGEE. The CDR3 DNA follows: TGTGCCAGCAGCGTAGCTCGGTACAATGAGCAGTTCTTC. It codes for CASSVARYNEQFF.

This clonotype was recorded many times. The chain carries TRBV29-1 and TRBJ1-1, with TRBD1 matching 9 bases. The CDR3 runs to 12 residues. Losses at the gene ends were 3 bases for V and 10 bases for J; bases not matched to a gene: 6. Germline CDR1 reads SQVTM; CDR2 reads ANQGSEA. The CDR3 DNA follows: TGCAGCGTTGAGGGACAGGGAAGGGCAGCTTTCTTT. Its protein is CSVEGQGRAAFF.

The J gene is TRBJ2-1, the V gene TRBV9, with 7 bases matching TRBD2. CDR1 and CDR2 (germline): SGDLS, YYNGEE. The CDR3 extends over 13 amino acids. V was pared by 2 bases and J by 7 bases, with 3 bases of the junction left unmatched. The CDR3 protein is CASSVGSGNEQFF. The CDR3 nucleotides read TGTGCCAGCAGCGTGGGTAGCGGGAATGAGCAGTTCTTC.

In its sample, this clonotype was seen many times. The chain uses TRBV21-1 and TRBJ2-5; the table's TRBD1 call for D was not verified on the DNA. TRBV21-1 is assigned pseudogene status. This CDR3 is built from 16 residues. The CDR3 sequence is CASSFPGTGARETQYF. CDR3 DNA: TGTGCCAGCAGCTTTCCCGGGACAGGGGCGAGAGAGACCCAGTACTTC.

As for this clonotype: This sequence may be a read error, since a much larger clone differs from it by one base. The CDR3 sequence: CASSLSYTEAFF. The CDR3 DNA sequence: TGTGCCAGCAGTTTGAGCTACACTGAAGCTTTCTTT. The rearrangement links TRBV28 to TRBJ1-1; D remains ambiguous. Trimming shortened V by 3 bases and J by 3 bases, and 5 bases separated the two germline ends. The CDR3 is made up of 12 amino acids. Per the germline V gene, CDR1 is MDHEN and CDR2 is SYDVKM.

This clonotype has just a few counts. V and J are TRBV6-5 and TRBJ2-7; TRBD1 is a possible D gene (6 bases). The CDR3 sequence is 15 residues long. V was trimmed by 2 bases and J by 5 bases, leaving 16 bases between them. CDR1 and CDR2 (germline): MNHEY, SVGAGI. CDR3 region: CASSYGGDTLNEQYF. CDR3 nucleotide sequence: TGTGCCAGCAGTTACGGGGGCGATACCCTAAACGAGCAGTACTTC.

The rearrangement joins TRBV12-3 or TRBV12-4 to TRBJ2-1; the D is unclear. V lost 5 bases to trimming and J lost 3 bases, with 11 bases between them. The CDR3 totals 14 residues. CDR3 amino acids: CASSPESFYNEQFF. The CDR3 DNA reads TGTGCCAGCAGTCCAGAGAGTTTCTACAATGAGCAGTTCTTC.

The J gene is TRBJ1-4, the V gene TRBV6-2 or TRBV6-3, with D unresolved. Trimming left V 6 bases short and J 8 bases short, with 13 bases between. Germline assignment: CDR1 MNHEY and CDR2 SVGEGT. This CDR3 contains 13 residues. The chain's CDR3 is CASSIAAGEKLFF. The CDR3 DNA sequence: TGTGCCAGCAGCATCGCCGCGGGGGAAAAACTGTTTTTT.

This clonotype was picked up many times. The genes are TRBV29-1 and TRBJ2-3, with 8 bases lining up with TRBD1. V shed 7 bases and J 2 bases; nucleotides not matched to a gene: 11. This CDR3 is built from 15 residues. CDR1 and CDR2 from the germline V gene are SQVTM and ANQGSEA. CDR3 DNA: TGCAGCGCGAGGTCTGGACAGGGTCACACAGATACGCAGTATTTT. It specifies CSARSGQGHTDTQYF.